The rows below give T cell receptor beta chains drawn from one sample of a study of breast tumors, draining lymph nodes, adjacent tissues. TCRdb processed the multiplex PCR reads anew with MiXCR; each CDR3 protein has one entry. The data contain some 170,000 distinct CDR3 sequences, 33% of them singletons. Sequencing input: axillary lymph node tissue. Receptor source: a female donor with breast cancer. Some clones in this sample may be carry-over from other donors' samples. Both conserved end residues are part of each CDR3. The D gene is left open where the match is weak. Size values are once, few and many counts, or a class for expanded clones, and some rows have none.

D gene,clone size,V gene,J gene,CDR3 protein,CDR3 DNA
NA,many,TRBV5-1,TRBJ2-1,CASSLGQFSYNEQFF,TGCGCCAGCAGCTTGGGACAGTTCTCCTACAATGAGCAGTTCTTC
TRBD2,NA,TRBV20-1,TRBJ2-4,CSARDLGLGTREGIQYF,TGCAGTGCTAGAGATCTCGGTTTGGGAACAAGGGAGGGCATTCAGTACTTC
NA,many,TRBV6-2/TRBV6-3,TRBJ1-5,CASRGTSLAQPQHF,TGTGCCAGCAGGGGGACATCCCTCGCTCAGCCCCAGCATTTT
TRBD1,many,TRBV5-6,TRBJ2-7,CASSLPRTGDEQYF,TGTGCCAGCAGCTTGCCGAGGACAGGGGACGAGCAGTACTTC
NA,many,TRBV30,TRBJ2-5,CAWSVFRGRGDQETQYF,TGTGCCTGGAGTGTATTTCGTGGTAGAGGGGACCAAGAGACCCAGTACTTC
NA,many,TRBV30,TRBJ2-7,CAWKSPGDSVYEQYF,TGTGCCTGGAAATCCCCCGGGGACTCCGTCTACGAGCAGTACTTC
NA,once,TRBV7-3,TRBJ1-6,CASSPRGPPFHF,TGTGCCAGCAGCCCACGGGGTCCACCCTTCCACTTT
NA,NA,TRBV11-3,TRBJ1-6,CASSLGGTSNSPLHF,TGTGCCAGCAGCTTAGGAGGGACATCTAATTCACCCCTCCACTTT
NA,many,TRBV19,TRBJ2-2,CASRPRGAWSGELFF,TGTGCCAGTAGACCCAGGGGGGCCTGGTCCGGGGAGCTGTTTTTT
TRBD1,NA,TRBV5-1,TRBJ2-5,CASSLVSRGLLAEGKTQYF,TGCGCCAGCAGCTTGGTGTCTAGGGGGCTATTGGCCGAGGGGAAGACCCAGTACTTC
NA,NA,TRBV18,TRBJ1-1,CASSPSFRGEGEAFF,TGTGCCAGCTCACCCTCTTTCCGGGGCGAGGGTGAAGCTTTCTTT
NA,few,TRBV28,TRBJ1-5,CASSAEMWSNQPQHF,TGTGCCAGCAGTGCAGAAATGTGGAGCAATCAGCCCCAGCATTTT
TRBD1,many,TRBV11-1,TRBJ2-3,CASSPWTGGTDTQYF,TGTGCCAGCAGCCCGTGGACAGGGGGCACAGATACGCAGTATTTT
TRBD2,NA,TRBV10-3,TRBJ2-2,CAIKGLAGVGELFF,TGTGCCATCAAGGGACTAGCGGGGGTCGGGGAGCTGTTTTTT
NA,NA,TRBV25-1,TRBJ1-6,CASRVRAESPLHF,TGTGCCAGCAGAGTAAGGGCCGAATCACCCCTCCACTTT
NA,many,TRBV19,TRBJ2-3,CASSVRPVTIATDTQYF,TGTGCCAGTAGTGTCCGCCCAGTGACAATTGCCACAGATACGCAGTATTTT
NA,many,TRBV6-6,TRBJ1-4,CASSPDRSREKLFF,TGTGCCAGCAGTCCCGACAGGAGTCGTGAAAAACTGTTTTTT
NA,many,TRBV6-1,TRBJ2-2,CAISRANTGELFF,TGTGCCATCTCCCGCGCGAACACCGGGGAGCTGTTTTTT
NA,many,TRBV30,TRBJ2-2,CAFDRAGTGELFF,TGTGCCTTCGACAGGGCGGGGACCGGGGAGCTGTTTTTT
TRBD1,many,TRBV20-1,TRBJ2-2,CSARDRGLYTGELFF,TGCAGTGCCAGAGACAGGGGACTTTACACCGGGGAGCTGTTTTTT
NA,once,TRBV20-1,TRBJ1-6,CSARVREDQPLHF,TGCAGTGCTAGAGTGAGGGAAGATCAGCCCCTCCACTTT
TRBD1,NA,TRBV4-1,TRBJ2-7,CASSRQGRGEQYF,TGCGCCAGCAGTCGACAGGGTAGAGGCGAGCAGTACTTC
NA,many,TRBV13,TRBJ2-1,CASSFGRSSYNEQFF,TGTGCCAGCAGCTTTGGGAGGAGCTCCTACAATGAGCAGTTCTTC